The clone carrying this T cell receptor beta chain appeared many times. No antigen is known for it. Its ends do not fully match the called genes, so a read error is possible. This entry is derived from a study of tumor and adjacent non-tumor tissue in lung cancer. General study points: Higher tumor TCR diversity was associated with shorter survival.

This sample's RNA came from whole unsorted tissue. The normal lung tissue was taken more than 3 cm from the tumor edge. The CDR3 runs 15 residues. TCRbeta libraries were built with three rounds of nested PCR, modified from ARM-PCR. TCRdb processed the multiplex PCR reads anew with MiXCR; each CDR3 protein has one entry. This sample has approximately 110,000 distinct CDR3 sequences, with over 55% found just once. The receptor's source is a man aged 55 to 70 with non-small cell lung cancer. The material sequenced was distant non-tumor lung tissue. J is TRBJ2-7 and V is TRBV12-3 or TRBV12-4, with D possibly matching TRBD1 (7 bases). The CDR3 loop reads CASSDGGGANIFMDF. Written as DNA, the CDR3 is TGTGCCAGCAGTGACGGAGGGGGCGCAAATATTTTTATGGACTTC.